The clone carrying this TCR beta chain turned up a few times. As yet, its antigen is unknown. This sample is drawn from a study of STAT5B mutations in CD4+ large granular lymphocyte leukemia. CDR3 length: 12 amino acids. The germline V gene encodes CDR1 MNHEY and CDR2 SVGAGI. Trimming stripped 7 bases from V and 4 bases from J, with 10 bases between. The protocol was immunoSEQ multiplex PCR, while the TCRdb copy is restricted to in-frame clones and leaves out a portion. The data contain 25,000 to 35,000 clones, 75% to 85% of them singletons. Whole-study findings and limits: 8/27 top patient clones versus 2/35 control clones were TRBV06-family. No patients shared main leukemic clonotypes, though around 27% appeared at low frequency elsewhere.

The TCR comes from a human donor in good health. The sequenced sample consisted of CD4+ T cells from blood buffy coats. The chain recombines TRBV6-5 with TRBJ1-1; the D is unclear. CDR3 sequence reads: CASISSGTEAFF. DNA for the CDR3: TGTGCCAGCATCAGCAGTGGCACTGAAGCTTTCTTT.